Sequencing of this TCR beta chain was carried out in a study of blood T cell repertoires in COVID-19. As processed by the authors: Estimates of nucleated cell counts were drawn from the amplification of reference gene primers. The method was immunoSEQ multiplex PCR; TCRdb's version includes in-frame clones alone and lacks a portion of them. That table supplies the V and J calls and clone size; D and trimming were determined from the DNA. The repertoire has 50,000 to 60,000 clones, 65% to 90% of them found once; the top ten carry about 13%. After removal of 0 bases from V and 6 bases from J, the junction contained 6 bases not matched to a gene. Per germline, CDR1 MGHRA and CDR2 YSYEKL. The CDR3 extends over 16 amino acids.

The TCR sequence derives from a human donor in a cohort sampled during active COVID-19. Sample: peripheral blood. This chain links TRBV4-1 with TRBJ2-3, with 10 bases fitting TRBD2. CDR3 amino acids: CASSQDPSGSVDTQYF. CDR3 sequence (DNA): TGCGCCAGCAGCCAAGATCCTAGCGGGAGTGTGGATACGCAGTATTTT.